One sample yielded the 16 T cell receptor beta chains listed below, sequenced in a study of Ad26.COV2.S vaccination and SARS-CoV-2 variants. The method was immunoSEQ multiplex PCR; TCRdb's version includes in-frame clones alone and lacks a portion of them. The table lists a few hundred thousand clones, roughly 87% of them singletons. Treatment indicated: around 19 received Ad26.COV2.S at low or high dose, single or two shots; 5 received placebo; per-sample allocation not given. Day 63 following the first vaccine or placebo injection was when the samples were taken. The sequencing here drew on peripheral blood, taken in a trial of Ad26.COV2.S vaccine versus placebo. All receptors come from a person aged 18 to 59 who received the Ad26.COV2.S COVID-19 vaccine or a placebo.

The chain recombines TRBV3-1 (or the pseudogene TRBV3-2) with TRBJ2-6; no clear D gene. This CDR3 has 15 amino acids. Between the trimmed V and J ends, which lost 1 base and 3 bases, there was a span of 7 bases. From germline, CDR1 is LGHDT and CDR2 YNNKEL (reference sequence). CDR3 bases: TGTGCCAGCAGCCAAGTAACCGGTGGGGCCAACGTCCTGACTTTC. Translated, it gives CASSQVTGGANVLTF.

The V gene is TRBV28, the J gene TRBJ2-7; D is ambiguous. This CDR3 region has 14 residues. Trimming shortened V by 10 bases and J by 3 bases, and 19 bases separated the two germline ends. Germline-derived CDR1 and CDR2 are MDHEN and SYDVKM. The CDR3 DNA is TGTGCCATTTCAAGGCCTGGCACTGGCTACGAGCAGTACTTC. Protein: CAISRPGTGYEQYF.

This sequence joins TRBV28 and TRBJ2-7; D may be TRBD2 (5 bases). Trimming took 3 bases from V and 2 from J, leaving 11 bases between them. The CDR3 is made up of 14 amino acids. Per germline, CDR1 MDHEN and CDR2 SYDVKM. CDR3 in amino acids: CASSLVEGAYEQYF. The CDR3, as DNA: TGTGCCAGCAGTTTGGTTGAGGGAGCCTACGAGCAGTACTTC.

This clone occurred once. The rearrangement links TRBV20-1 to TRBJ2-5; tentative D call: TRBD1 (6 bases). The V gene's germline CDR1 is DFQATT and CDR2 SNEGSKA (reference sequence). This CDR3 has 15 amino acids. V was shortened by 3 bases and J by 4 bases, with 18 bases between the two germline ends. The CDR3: CSASISGQGGETQYF. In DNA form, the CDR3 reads TGCAGTGCTAGTATAAGCGGCCAAGGGGGAGAGACCCAGTACTTC.

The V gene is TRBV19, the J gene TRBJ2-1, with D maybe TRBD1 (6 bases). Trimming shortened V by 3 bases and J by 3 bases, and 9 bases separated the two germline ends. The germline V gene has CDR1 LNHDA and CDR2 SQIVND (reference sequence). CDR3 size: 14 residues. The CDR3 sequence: CASSMYRDYNEQFF. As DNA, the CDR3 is TGTGCCAGTAGTATGTACAGGGACTACAATGAGCAGTTCTTC. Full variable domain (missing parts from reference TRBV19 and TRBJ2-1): DGGITQSPKYLFRKEGQNVTLSCEQNLNHDAMYWYRQDPGQGLRLIYYSQIVNDFQKGDIAEGYSVSREKKESFPLTVTSAQKNPTAFYLCASSMYRDYNEQFFGPGTRLTVL.

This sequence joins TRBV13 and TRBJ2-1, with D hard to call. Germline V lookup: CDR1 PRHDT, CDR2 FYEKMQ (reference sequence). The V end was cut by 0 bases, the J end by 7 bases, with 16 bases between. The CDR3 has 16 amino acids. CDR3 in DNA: TGTGCCAGCAGCTTAGGACCCTGGGCAGGAAGAAATGAGCAGTTCTTC. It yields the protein CASSLGPWAGRNEQFF.

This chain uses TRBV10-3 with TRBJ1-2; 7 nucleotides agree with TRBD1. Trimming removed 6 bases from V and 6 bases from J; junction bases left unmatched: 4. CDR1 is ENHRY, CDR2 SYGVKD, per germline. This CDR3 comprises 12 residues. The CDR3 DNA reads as TGTGCCATCAGGCAGGGGGAGGATGGCTACACCTTC. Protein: CAIRQGEDGYTF.

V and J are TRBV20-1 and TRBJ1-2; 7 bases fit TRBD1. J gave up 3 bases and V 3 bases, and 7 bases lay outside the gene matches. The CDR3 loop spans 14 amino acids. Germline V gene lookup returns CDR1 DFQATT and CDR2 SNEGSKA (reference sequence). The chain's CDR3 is CSASRTGTYYGYTF. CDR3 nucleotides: TGCAGTGCTAGTAGGACAGGCACTTACTATGGCTACACCTTC.

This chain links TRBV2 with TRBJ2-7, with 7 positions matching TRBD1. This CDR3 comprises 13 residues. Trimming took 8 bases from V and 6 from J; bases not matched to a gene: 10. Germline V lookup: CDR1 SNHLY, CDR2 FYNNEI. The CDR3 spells CASQRQGLGEQYF. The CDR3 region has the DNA TGTGCCAGCCAGAGACAGGGTTTAGGCGAGCAGTACTTC.

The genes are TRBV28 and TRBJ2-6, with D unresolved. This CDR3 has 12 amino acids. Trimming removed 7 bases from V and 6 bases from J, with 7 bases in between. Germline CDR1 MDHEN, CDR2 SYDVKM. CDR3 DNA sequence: TGTGCCAGCAAGGCTTCGGCCAACGTCCTGACTTTC. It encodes CASKASANVLTF.

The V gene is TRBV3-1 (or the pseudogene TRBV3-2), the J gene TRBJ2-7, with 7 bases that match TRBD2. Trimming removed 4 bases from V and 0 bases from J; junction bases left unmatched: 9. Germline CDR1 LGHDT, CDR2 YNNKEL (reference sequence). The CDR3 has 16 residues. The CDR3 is CASSPSAGTNSYEQYF. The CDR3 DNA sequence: TGTGCCAGCAGCCCCTCAGCCGGGACTAACTCCTACGAGCAGTACTTC.

The CDR3 protein is CASRIQGSNQPQHF. In nucleotides, the CDR3 is TGTGCCAGTAGGATTCAGGGAAGCAATCAGCCCCAGCATTTT. The V gene is TRBV19, the J gene TRBJ1-5; D might be TRBD1 (5 bases). The germline V gene encodes CDR1 LNHDA and CDR2 SQIVND (reference sequence). This CDR3 is built from 14 residues. V lost 6 bases, J lost 1 base, and 10 bases lay in between.

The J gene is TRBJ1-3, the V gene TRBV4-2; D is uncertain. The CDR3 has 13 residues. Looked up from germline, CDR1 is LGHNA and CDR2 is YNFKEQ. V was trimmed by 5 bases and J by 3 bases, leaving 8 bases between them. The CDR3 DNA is TGTGCCAGCAGCTCAAGCGATGGAAACACCATATATTTT. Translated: CASSSSDGNTIYF.

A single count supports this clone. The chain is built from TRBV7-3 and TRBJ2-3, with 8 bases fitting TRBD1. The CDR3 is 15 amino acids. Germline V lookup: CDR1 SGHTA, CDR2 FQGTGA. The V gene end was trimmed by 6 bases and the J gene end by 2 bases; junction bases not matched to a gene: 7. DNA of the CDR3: TGTGCCAGCAGTTCCACAGGGGGACCCACAGATACGCAGTATTTT. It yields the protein CASSSTGGPTDTQYF.

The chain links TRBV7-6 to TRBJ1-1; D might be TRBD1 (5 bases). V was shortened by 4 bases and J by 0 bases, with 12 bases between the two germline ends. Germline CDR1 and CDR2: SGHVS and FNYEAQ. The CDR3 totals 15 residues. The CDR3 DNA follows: TGTGCCAGCAGCTCCCCCGGGGGAATGAACACTGAAGCTTTCTTT. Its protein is CASSSPGGMNTEAFF.

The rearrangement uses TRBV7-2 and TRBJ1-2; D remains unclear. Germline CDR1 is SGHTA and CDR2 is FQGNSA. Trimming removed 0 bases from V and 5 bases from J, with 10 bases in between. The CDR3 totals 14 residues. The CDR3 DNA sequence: TGTGCCAGCAGCTTAGCGGGGAGTCCGTATGGCTACACCTTC. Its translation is CASSLAGSPYGYTF.